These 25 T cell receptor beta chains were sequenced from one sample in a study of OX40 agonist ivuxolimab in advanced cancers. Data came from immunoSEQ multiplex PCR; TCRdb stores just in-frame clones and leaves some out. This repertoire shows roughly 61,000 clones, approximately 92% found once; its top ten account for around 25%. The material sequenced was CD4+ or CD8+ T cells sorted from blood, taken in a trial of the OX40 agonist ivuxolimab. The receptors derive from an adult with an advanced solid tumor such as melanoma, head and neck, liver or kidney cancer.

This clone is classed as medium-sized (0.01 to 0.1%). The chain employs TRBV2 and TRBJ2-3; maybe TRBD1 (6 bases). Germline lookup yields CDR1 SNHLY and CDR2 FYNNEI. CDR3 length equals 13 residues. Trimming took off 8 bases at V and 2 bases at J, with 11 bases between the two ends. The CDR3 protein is CASRTENTDTQYF. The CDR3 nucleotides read TGTGCCAGCCGGACAGAGAACACAGATACGCAGTATTTT.

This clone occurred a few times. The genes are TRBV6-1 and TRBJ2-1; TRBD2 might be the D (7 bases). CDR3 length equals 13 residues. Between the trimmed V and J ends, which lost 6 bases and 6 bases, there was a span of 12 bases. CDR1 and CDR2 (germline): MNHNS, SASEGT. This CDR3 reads CASSGGGTNEQFF. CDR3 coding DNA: TGTGCCAGCAGCGGCGGGGGCACCAATGAGCAGTTCTTC.

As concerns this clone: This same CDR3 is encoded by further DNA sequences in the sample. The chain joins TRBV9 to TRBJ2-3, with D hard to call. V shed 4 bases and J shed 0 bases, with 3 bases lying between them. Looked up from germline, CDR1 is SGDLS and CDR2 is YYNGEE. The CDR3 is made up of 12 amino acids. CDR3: CASSLSTDTQYF. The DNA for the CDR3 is TGTGCCAGCAGCTTGAGCACAGATACGCAGTATTTT.

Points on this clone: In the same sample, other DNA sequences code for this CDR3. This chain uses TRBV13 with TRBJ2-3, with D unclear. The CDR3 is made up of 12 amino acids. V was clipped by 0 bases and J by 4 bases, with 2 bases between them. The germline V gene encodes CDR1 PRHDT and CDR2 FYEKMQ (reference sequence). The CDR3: CASSLGADTQYF. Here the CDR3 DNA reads TGTGCCAGCAGCTTAGGCGCAGATACGCAGTATTTT.

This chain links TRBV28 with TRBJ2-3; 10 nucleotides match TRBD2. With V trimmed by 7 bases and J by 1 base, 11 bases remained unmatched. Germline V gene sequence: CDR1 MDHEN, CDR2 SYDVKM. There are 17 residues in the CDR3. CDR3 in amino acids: CASNYDPGTSGTDTQYF. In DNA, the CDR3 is TGTGCCAGCAACTATGACCCAGGGACTAGCGGCACAGATACGCAGTATTTT.

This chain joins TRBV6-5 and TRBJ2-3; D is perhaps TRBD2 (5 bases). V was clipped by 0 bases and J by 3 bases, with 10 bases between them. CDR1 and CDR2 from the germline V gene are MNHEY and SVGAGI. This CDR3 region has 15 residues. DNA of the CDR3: TGTGCCAGCAGTTACTCTTACGGACTGACAGATACGCAGTATTTT. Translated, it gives CASSYSYGLTDTQYF.

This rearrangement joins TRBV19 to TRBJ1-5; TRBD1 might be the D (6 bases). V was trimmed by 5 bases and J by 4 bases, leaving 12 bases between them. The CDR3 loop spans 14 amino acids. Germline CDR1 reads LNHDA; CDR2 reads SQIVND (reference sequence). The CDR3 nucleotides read TGTGCCAGTAGTTCCCGACAGGAGAATCAGCCCCAGCATTTT. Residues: CASSSRQENQPQHF.

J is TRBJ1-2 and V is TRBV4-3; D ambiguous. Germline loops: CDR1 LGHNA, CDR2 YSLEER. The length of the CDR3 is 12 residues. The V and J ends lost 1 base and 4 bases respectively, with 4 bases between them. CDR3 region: CASSQGAYGYTF. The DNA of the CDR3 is TGCGCCAGCAGCCAAGGAGCCTATGGCTACACCTTC.

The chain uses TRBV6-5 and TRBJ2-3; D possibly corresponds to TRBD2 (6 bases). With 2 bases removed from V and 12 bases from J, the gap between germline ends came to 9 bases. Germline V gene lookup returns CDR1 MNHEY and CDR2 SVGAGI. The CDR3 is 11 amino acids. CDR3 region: CASSYAGFQYF. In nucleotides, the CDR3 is TGTGCCAGCAGTTACGCGGGGTTCCAGTATTTT.

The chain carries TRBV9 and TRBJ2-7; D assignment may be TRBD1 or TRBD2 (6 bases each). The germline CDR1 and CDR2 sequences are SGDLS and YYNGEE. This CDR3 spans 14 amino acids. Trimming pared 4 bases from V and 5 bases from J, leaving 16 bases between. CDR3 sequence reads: CASSSQGGTHEQYF. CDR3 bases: TGTGCCAGCAGCTCCCAAGGGGGGACGCACGAGCAGTACTTC.

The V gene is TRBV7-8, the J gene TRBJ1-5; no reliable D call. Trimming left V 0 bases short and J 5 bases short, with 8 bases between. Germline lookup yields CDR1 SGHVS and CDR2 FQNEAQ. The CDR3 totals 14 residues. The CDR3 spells CASSLAGLDQPQHF. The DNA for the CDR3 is TGTGCCAGCAGCTTAGCAGGGCTTGATCAGCCCCAGCATTTT.

CDR3 in DNA: TGTGCCAGCAGTGACGCGTACTCCTTCTACGAGCAGTACTTC. Protein: CASSDAYSFYEQYF. V gene TRBV6-1 combines with J gene TRBJ2-7; D unresolved. The CDR3 runs to 14 residues. V was trimmed by 3 bases and J by 3 bases, leaving 12 bases between them. Germline CDR1 MNHNS, CDR2 SASEGT.

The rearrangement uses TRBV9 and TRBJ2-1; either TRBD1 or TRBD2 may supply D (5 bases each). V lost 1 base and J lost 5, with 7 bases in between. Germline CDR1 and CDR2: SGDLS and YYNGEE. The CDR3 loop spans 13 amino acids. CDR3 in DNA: TGTGCCAGCAGCGTATGGGACCACAATGAGCAGTTCTTC. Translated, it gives CASSVWDHNEQFF.

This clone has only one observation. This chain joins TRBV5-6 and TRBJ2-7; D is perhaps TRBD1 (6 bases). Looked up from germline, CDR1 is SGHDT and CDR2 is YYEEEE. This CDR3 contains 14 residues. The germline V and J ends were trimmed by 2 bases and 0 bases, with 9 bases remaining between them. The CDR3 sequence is CASSFPGASYEQYV. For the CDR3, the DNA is TGTGCCAGCAGCTTCCCAGGGGCCTCCTACGAGCAGTACGTC.

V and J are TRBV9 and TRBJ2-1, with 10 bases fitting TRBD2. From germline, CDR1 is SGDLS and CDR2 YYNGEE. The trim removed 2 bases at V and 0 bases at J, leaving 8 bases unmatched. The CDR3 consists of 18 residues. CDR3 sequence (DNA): TGTGCCAGCAGCGTGTCTAGCGGGGGTGCGAGCTCCTACAATGAGCAGTTCTTC. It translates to CASSVSSGGASSYNEQFF. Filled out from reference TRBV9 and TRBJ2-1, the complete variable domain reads DSGVTQTPKHLITATGQRVTLRCSPRSGDLSVYWYQQSLDQGLQFLIQYYNGEERAKGNILERFSAQQFPDLHSELNLSSLELGDSALYFCASSVSSGGASSYNEQFFGPGTRLTVL.

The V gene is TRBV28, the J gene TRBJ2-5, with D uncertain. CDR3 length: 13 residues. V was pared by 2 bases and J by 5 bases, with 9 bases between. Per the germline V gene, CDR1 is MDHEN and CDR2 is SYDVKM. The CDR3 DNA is TGTGCCAGCAGTTTAGCGCCGGAGGAGACCCAGTACTTC. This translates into CASSLAPEETQYF. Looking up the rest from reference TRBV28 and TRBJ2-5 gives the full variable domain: DVKVTQSSRYLVKRTGEKVFLECVQDMDHENMFWYRQDPGLGLRLIYFSYDVKMKEKGDIPEGYSVSREKKERFSLILESASTNQTSMYLCASSLAPEETQYFGPGTRLLVL.

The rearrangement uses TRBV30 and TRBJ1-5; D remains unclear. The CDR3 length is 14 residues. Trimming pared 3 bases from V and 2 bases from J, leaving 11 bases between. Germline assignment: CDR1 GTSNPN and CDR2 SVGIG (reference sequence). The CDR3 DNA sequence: TGTGCCTGGAGCGCAGTAACGGGCAATCAGCCCCAGCATTTT. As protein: CAWSAVTGNQPQHF. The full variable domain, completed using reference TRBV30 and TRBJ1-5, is SQTIHQWPATLVQPVGSPLSLECTVEGTSNPNLYWYRQAAGRGLQLLFYSVGIGQISSEVPQNLSASRPQDRQFILSSKKLLLSDSGFYLCAWSAVTGNQPQHFGDGTRLSIL.

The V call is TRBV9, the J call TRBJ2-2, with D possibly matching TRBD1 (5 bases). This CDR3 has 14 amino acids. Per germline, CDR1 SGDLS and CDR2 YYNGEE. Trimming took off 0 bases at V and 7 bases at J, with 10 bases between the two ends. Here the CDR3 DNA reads TGTGCCAGCAGCGTAGGTACAGGCCTCGGGGAGCTGTTTTTT. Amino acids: CASSVGTGLGELFF.

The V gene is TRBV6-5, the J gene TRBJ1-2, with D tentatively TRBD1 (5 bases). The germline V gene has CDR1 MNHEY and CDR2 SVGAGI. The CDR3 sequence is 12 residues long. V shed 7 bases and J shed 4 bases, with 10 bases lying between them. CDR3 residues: CASIGDGYGYTF. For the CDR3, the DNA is TGTGCCAGCATAGGGGACGGCTATGGCTACACCTTC.

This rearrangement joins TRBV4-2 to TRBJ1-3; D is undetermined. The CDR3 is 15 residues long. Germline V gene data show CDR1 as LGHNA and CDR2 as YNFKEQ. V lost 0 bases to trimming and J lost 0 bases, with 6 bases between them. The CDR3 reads CASSQDEGSGNTIYF. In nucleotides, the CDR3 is TGTGCCAGCAGCCAAGATGAGGGCTCTGGAAACACCATATATTTT.

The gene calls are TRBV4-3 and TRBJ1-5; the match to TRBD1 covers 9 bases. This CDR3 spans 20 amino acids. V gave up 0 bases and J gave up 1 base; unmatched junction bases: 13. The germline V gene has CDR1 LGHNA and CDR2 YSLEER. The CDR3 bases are TGCGCCAGCAGCCAAGATGCAGGGGGACAGGGTACGTACAGCAATCAGCCCCAGCATTTT. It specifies CASSQDAGGQGTYSNQPQHF.

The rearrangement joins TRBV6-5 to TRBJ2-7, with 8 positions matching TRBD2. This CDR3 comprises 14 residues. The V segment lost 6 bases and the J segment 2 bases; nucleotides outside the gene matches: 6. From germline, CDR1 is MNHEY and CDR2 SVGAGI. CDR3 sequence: CASSPTSEAYEQYV. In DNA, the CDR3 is TGTGCCAGCAGCCCGACTAGCGAGGCCTACGAGCAGTACGTC.

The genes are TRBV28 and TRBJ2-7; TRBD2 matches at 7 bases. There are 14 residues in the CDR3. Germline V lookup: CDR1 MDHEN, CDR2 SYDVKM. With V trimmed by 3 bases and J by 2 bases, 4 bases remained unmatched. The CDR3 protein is CASSLASGTYEQYF. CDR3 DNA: TGTGCCAGCAGTTTGGCTAGCGGTACCTACGAGCAGTACTTC.

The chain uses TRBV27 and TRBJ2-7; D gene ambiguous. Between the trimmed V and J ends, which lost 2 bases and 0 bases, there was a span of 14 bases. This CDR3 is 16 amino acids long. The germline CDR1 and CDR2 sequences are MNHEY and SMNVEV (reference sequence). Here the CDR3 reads CASSLGPGTHSYEQYF. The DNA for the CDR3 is TGTGCCAGCAGTTTAGGCCCTGGAACACACTCCTACGAGCAGTACTTC.

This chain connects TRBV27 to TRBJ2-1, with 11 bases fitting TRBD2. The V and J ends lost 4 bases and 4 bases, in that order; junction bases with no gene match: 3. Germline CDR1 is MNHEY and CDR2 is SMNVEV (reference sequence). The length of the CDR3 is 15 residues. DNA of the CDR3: TGTGCCAGCAGTTACGGGACTAGCGGATACAATGAGCAGTTCTTC. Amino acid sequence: CASSYGTSGYNEQFF.